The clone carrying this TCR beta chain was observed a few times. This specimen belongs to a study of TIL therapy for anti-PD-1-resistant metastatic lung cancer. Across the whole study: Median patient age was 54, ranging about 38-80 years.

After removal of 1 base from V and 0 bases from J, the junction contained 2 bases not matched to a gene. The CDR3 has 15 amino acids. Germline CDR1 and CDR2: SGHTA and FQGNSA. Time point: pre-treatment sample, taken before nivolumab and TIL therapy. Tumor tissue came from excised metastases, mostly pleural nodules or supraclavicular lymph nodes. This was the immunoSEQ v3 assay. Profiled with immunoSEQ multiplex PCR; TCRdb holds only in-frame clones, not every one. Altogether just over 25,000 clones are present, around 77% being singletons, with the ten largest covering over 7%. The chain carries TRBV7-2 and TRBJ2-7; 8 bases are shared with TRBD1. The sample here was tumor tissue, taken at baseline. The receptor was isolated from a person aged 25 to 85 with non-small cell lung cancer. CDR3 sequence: CASSLDGQGSYEQYF. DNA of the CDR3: TGTGCCAGCAGCTTAGATGGACAGGGCTCCTACGAGCAGTACTTC.